In this sample, the clone carrying this TCR beta chain turned up many times. Sequencing was performed with immunoSEQ multiplex PCR; in TCRdb, only in-frame clones are kept and a portion is missing. The table has approximately 350,000 clones, around 74% seen once. This sample is part of a study of shared clonotypes between healthy human individuals. None of the donors, who were healthy HIV-negative adults, had recently had acute infections or vaccinations. CD4+ cells yielded CD45RA+ naive and CD45RA-negative memory subsets. The clonotype was recovered from a man aged 25 to 40 in good health. The specimen sequenced was memory CD4+ T cells sorted from blood. Sample subset: CD45RA-negative fraction.

The chain's CDR3 is CASSLPGAQTGTGELFF. Written as DNA, the CDR3 is TGTGCCAGCAGTCTTCCGGGGGCCCAGACGGGAACCGGGGAGCTGTTTTTT. This sequence joins TRBV28 and TRBJ2-2; D is tentatively TRBD1 or TRBD2 (6 bases each). Trimming left V 5 bases short and J 5 bases short, with 21 bases between. This CDR3 spans 17 amino acids. Germline V gives CDR1 MDHEN, CDR2 SYDVKM.